These T cell receptor beta chains were read from a single sample in a study of blood T cell repertoires in COVID-19. TCRdb's copy holds only in-frame clones and misses some; the assay was immunoSEQ multiplex PCR. The data show fewer than 250,000 clones, with approximately 85% seen just once and around 9.8% held by the top ten. The sequenced sample consisted of PBMCs or T cells enriched from blood (not recorded which). The receptors were sampled from a woman in her forties or fifties with acute COVID-19. Each CDR3 is given with its conserved first and last residue. A D gene is named only where the DNA matches it firmly. Only part of the rows carry a size: once, few, many, or a class if the clone is expanded.

D gene	clone size	V gene	J gene	CDR3 protein	CDR3 DNA
TRBD1	.	TRBV3-1/TRBV3-2	TRBJ1-1	CASSPRDRTMNTEAFF	TGTGCCAGCAGCCCCCGGGACAGAACCATGAACACTGAAGCTTTCTTT
TRBD2	.	TRBV7-2	TRBJ2-3	CASSLSGATDTQYF	TGTGCCAGCAGCTTAAGCGGGGCCACAGATACGCAGTATTTT
.	.	TRBV9	TRBJ2-3	CASSPSLAGLLDTQYF	TGTGCCAGCAGCCCCTCTCTTGCGGGGTTGTTAGATACGCAGTATTTT
TRBD2	once	TRBV5-4	TRBJ2-3	CASSSRLAGDTQYF	TGTGCCAGCAGCTCCCGACTAGCGGGGGATACGCAGTATTTT
TRBD1	.	TRBV11-2	TRBJ1-2	CASSNHRGGYYTF	TGTGCCAGCAGCAACCACAGGGGCGGATATTACACCTTC
.	.	TRBV7-2	TRBJ1-3	CASSLGRLNSGNTIYF	TGTGCCAGCAGCTTAGGGCGACTAAACTCTGGAAACACCATATATTTT
.	few	TRBV6-2/TRBV6-3	TRBJ2-7	CASSSHSASYEQYF	TGTGCCAGCAGTTCTCACAGTGCCTCCTACGAGCAGTACTTC
TRBD1	few	TRBV11-2	TRBJ2-3	CASSRQGTDTQYF	TGTGCCAGCAGCAGACAGGGAACAGATACGCAGTATTTT
.	.	TRBV6-1	TRBJ1-3	CASSEAGGGNTIYF	TGTGCCAGCAGTGAAGCGGGGGGAGGAAACACCATATATTTT
TRBD2	.	TRBV13	TRBJ2-4	CASSLSGGLDKNIQYF	TGTGCCAGCAGCTTAAGCGGGGGGCTGGACAAAAACATTCAGTACTTC
TRBD1	.	TRBV5-1	TRBJ2-4	CASSLAEGAGNIQYF	TGCGCCAGCAGCTTGGCCGAGGGGGCGGGAAACATTCAGTACTTC
TRBD1	.	TRBV7-2	TRBJ1-6	CASSLGQGANSPLHF	TGTGCCAGCAGCTTAGGACAGGGGGCTAATTCACCCCTCCACTTT
TRBD2	.	TRBV10-2	TRBJ2-3	CASNRGGAGTDTQYF	TGCGCCAGCAACCGCGGGGGGGCGGGCACAGATACGCAGTATTTT
.	.	TRBV19	TRBJ2-1	CASSSWFYNEQFF	TGTGCCAGTTCTAGCTGGTTTTACAATGAGCAGTTCTTC
TRBD2	.	TRBV4-3	TRBJ2-3	CASSHGTTSFTDTQYF	TGCGCCAGCAGCCATGGGACTACCTCATTCACAGATACGCAGTATTTT
.	.	TRBV4-1	TRBJ2-2	CASSQEGRNTGELFF	TGCGCCAGCAGCCAGGAGGGCCGTAACACCGGGGAGCTGTTTTTT
.	.	TRBV3-1/TRBV3-2	TRBJ1-1	CASSTGTTSTEAFF	TGTGCCAGCAGCACAGGGACTACCAGCACTGAAGCTTTCTTT
TRBD1	.	TRBV6-2/TRBV6-3	TRBJ2-1	CASSSRDSFNEQFF	TGTGCCAGCAGTTCCCGGGACAGCTTCAATGAGCAGTTCTTC
.	.	TRBV14	TRBJ1-3	CASSQVGQGTSGNTIYF	TGTGCCAGCAGCCAAGTTGGGCAGGGTACCTCTGGAAACACCATATATTTT
.	.	TRBV12-5	TRBJ1-5	CASGLDRQGNQPQHF	TGTGCTAGTGGTTTGGACCGACAGGGCAATCAGCCCCAGCATTTT
.	.	TRBV9	TRBJ1-1	CASSVMGAGAEAFF	TGTGCCAGCAGCGTAATGGGGGCAGGGGCTGAAGCTTTCTTT
.	.	TRBV30	TRBJ1-3	CAWKGQGPGNTIYF	TGTGCCTGGAAAGGGCAGGGGCCTGGAAACACCATATATTTT
.	.	TRBV19	TRBJ1-3	CASSMAFNSGNTIYF	TGTGCCAGTAGTATGGCCTTCAACTCTGGAAACACCATATATTTT
.	.	TRBV3-1/TRBV3-2	TRBJ1-5	CASSQAVGEPHF	TGTGCCAGCAGCCAAGCAGTAGGGGAACCGCATTTT